This T cell receptor beta chain derives from a study of post-analysis software for immune sequencing data. The study, taken as a whole, reports: Normalized Chao1 diversity was significantly reduced in patients versus controls. Strong same-batch co-clustering of samples appeared with F measure clustering. A handful of TRBV segments appeared more often in patients than in controls, and TRBV5-6, TRBV5-1 and TRBV20-1 were among these.

Trimming shortened V by 8 bases and J by 4 bases, and 14 bases separated the two germline ends. This CDR3 spans 13 amino acids. CDR1 and CDR2 from the germline V gene are SNHLY and FYNNEI. TCR beta cDNA libraries had unique molecular identifiers. TCRdb re-analysed the PCR reads in MiXCR, keeping a single row per CDR3 protein. This table holds 700,000 to 900,000 distinct CDR3 sequences, roughly 46% found once. Comment on this clonotype: Its specificity is unknown.

This TCR derives from a girl aged 5-17 years with multiple sclerosis. V usage is TRBV2 and J usage is TRBJ1-1, with D tentatively TRBD1 (5 bases). Source material: blood. CDR3 protein: CASGGEWSTEAFF. CDR3 nucleotide sequence: TGTGCCAGCGGAGGGGAGTGGAGCACTGAAGCTTTCTTT.